This T cell receptor (beta chain) came from a study of T-cell reconstitution after alpha-beta-depleted transplantation in children. This sample's TCRbeta library carried unique molecular identifier barcodes. TCRdb reanalysed the PCR reads using MiXCR and keeps one entry per CDR3 protein. The sample records 6,400 or so distinct CDR3 sequences, under 20% being singletons. The trim removed 4 bases at V and 5 bases at J, leaving 6 bases unmatched. Germline CDR1 is SGHVS and CDR2 is FQNEAQ. The CDR3 is 14 residues long. The specimen comprised PBMCs, sampled before TCRalphabeta/CD19-depleted stem cell transplant. The source is a boy aged 2 to 10 with acute lymphoblastic leukemia, due to receive a stem cell transplant. This chain joins TRBV7-8 and TRBJ2-7; TRBD1 aligns across 9 bases. DNA for the CDR3: TGTGCCAGCAGCTATAACAGGGGGCGAAACGAGCAGTACTTC. Translated: CASSYNRGRNEQYF. The full variable domain, its missing parts supplied by reference TRBV7-8 and TRBJ2-7, is GAGVSQSPRYKVAKRGQDVALRCDPISGHVSLFWYQQALGQGPEFLTYFQNEAQLDKSGLPSDRFFAERPEGSVSTLKIQRTQQEDSAVYLCASSYNRGRNEQYFGPGTRLTVT.